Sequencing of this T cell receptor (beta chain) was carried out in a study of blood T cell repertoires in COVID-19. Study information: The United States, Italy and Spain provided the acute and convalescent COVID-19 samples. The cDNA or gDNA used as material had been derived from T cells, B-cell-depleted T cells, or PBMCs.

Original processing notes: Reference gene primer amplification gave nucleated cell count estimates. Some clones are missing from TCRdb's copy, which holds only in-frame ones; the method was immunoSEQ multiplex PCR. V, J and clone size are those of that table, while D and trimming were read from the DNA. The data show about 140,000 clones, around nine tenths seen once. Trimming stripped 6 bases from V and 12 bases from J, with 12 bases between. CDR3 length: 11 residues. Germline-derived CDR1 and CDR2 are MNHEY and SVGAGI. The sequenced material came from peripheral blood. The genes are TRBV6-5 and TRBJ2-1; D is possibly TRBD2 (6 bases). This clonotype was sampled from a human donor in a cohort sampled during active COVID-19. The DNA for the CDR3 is TGTGCCAGCAGGGATACCGGGAGGCAGTTCTTC. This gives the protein CASRDTGRQFF.